Listed below are T cell receptor beta chains from one sample, sequenced in a study of shared clonotypes between healthy human individuals. Only in-frame clones appear in the TCRdb table, and some are missing; sequencing was by immunoSEQ multiplex PCR. In the table there are over a million clones, roughly 97% of which are singletons. Source material: naive CD4+ T cells sorted from blood. These receptors were obtained from a man aged 30-40 years in good health. Each CDR3 is given with its conserved first and last residue. A D gene is named only where the DNA matches it firmly. Some rows have no size entry. The others give once, few or many, or a class for an expanded clone.

TRBJ2-7,NA,TRBV6-1,NA,CASSGTPYEQYF,TGTGCCAGCAGTGGGACTCCTTACGAGCAGTACTTC
TRBJ2-3,NA,TRBV7-3,NA,CASSLTGTDTQYF,TGTGCCAGCAGCCTAACGGGCACAGATACGCAGTATTTT
TRBJ1-2,NA,TRBV19,NA,CASSITGTYGYTF,TGTGCCAGTAGTATAACCGGAACCTATGGCTACACCTTC
TRBJ1-1,once,TRBV28,NA,CASSLMNTEAFF,TGTGCCAGCAGTTTGATGAACACTGAAGCTTTCTTT
TRBJ1-1,once,TRBV11-2,NA,CASSLIGDTEAFF,TGTGCCAGCAGCTTAATCGGGGACACTGAAGCTTTCTTT
TRBJ2-5,NA,TRBV7-6,TRBD1,CASSSGQVTQETQYF,TGTGCCAGCAGCTCCGGACAGGTCACCCAAGAGACCCAGTACTTC
TRBJ2-1,NA,TRBV20-1,NA,CSALRGEWQFF,TGCAGTGCGCTAAGGGGGGAATGGCAGTTCTTC
TRBJ2-7,once,TRBV30,TRBD2,CAWSTSGNYLSTYEQYF,TGTGCCTGGAGCACTAGCGGGAACTATCTATCCACCTACGAGCAGTACTTC
TRBJ2-7,NA,TRBV29-1,TRBD1,CSVAGTGTTYEQYF,TGCAGCGTGGCCGGGACAGGGACTACCTACGAGCAGTACTTC
TRBJ2-1,NA,TRBV7-6,NA,CASSPPRRAFHNEQFF,TGTGCCAGCAGCCCCCCCCGGAGGGCTTTCCACAATGAGCAGTTCTTC
TRBJ2-7,once,TRBV7-2,TRBD2,CASSLERGLYEQYF,TGTGCCAGCAGCTTAGAGCGGGGGCTGTACGAGCAGTACTTC
TRBJ2-1,once,TRBV27,TRBD2,CASSLNPGTSGRFYNEQFF,TGTGCCAGCAGCTTAAATCCCGGGACTAGCGGGAGGTTCTACAATGAGCAGTTCTTC
TRBJ2-2,NA,TRBV27,NA,CASSSPPGELFF,TGTGCCAGCAGTTCCCCCCCCGGGGAGCTGTTTTTT
TRBJ2-2,NA,TRBV10-3,NA,CAISERGSGGELFF,TGTGCCATCAGTGAACGGGGGAGCGGCGGGGAGCTGTTTTTT
TRBJ2-1,NA,TRBV7-9,NA,CASSFRPGGFF,TGTGCCAGCAGCTTCAGGCCCGGGGGGTTCTTC
TRBJ2-7,NA,TRBV6-1,TRBD2,CASSALSTSVLYEQYF,TGTGCCAGCAGTGCTCTATCGACTAGCGTCCTATACGAGCAGTACTTC
TRBJ2-2,NA,TRBV4-1,TRBD2,CASSDGLAGSANTGELFF,TGCGCCAGCAGCGACGGACTAGCGGGAAGCGCGAACACCGGGGAGCTGTTTTTT
TRBJ2-3,NA,TRBV7-8,TRBD1,CASSLAFGTGGRDTQYF,TGTGCCAGCAGCTTAGCCTTTGGGACAGGGGGTAGGGATACGCAGTATTTT
TRBJ1-5,few,TRBV2,NA,CASSSPNQPQHF,TGTGCCAGCAGTAGTCCGAATCAGCCCCAGCATTTT
TRBJ2-5,NA,TRBV7-2,NA,CASSPPGHQATQYF,TGTGCCAGCAGCCCACCCGGACACCAAGCGACCCAGTACTTC
TRBJ2-1,NA,TRBV29-1,TRBD1,CSVSRGNEQFF,TGCAGCGTCTCCAGGGGGAATGAGCAGTTCTTC
TRBJ2-1,NA,TRBV9,NA,CASSVGQVGNEQFF,TGTGCCAGCAGCGTGGGGCAGGTGGGCAATGAGCAGTTCTTC
TRBJ1-1,NA,TRBV10-3,NA,CAISASGMNTEAFF,TGTGCCATCAGTGCGAGCGGGATGAACACTGAAGCTTTCTTT
TRBJ2-1,NA,TRBV10-2,TRBD1,CASRITGVSYNEQFF,TGCGCCAGCAGGATTACAGGGGTTTCCTACAATGAGCAGTTCTTC
TRBJ2-7,NA,TRBV30,NA,CAWSSLTVGEQYF,TGTGCCTGGAGTAGCCTAACGGTGGGCGAGCAGTACTTC